This TCR beta chain was found in a study of cytomegalovirus exposure and HLA in healthy donors. Study-wide background: The same platform was used for the approximately 110 validation repertoires and the 500 to 700 first-cohort repertoires, a later analysis reported.

Some clones are missing from TCRdb's copy, which holds only in-frame ones; the method was immunoSEQ multiplex PCR. The repertoire has more than 85,000 clones, over 85% of them found once; the top ten carry approximately 1.9%. Overall study findings and caveats: Rarity marked most TCR sequences, yet some public TCRs occurred in many donors. Researchers reported that a few CMV-associated chains were confirmed in vitro as CMV antigen-specific.

Concerning this clone: Its antigen is not identified.

Trimming left V 1 base short and J 4 bases short, with 13 bases between. CDR1 and CDR2 from the germline V gene are SGHTA and FQGNSA. The CDR3 totals 15 residues. The clonotype originates from a woman aged 18-29 years in good health and CMV-seronegative. Sequencing was done on a sample of PBMCs. The gene calls are TRBV7-2 and TRBJ1-1; D unclear. The CDR3 DNA follows: TGTGCCAGCAGCTTAGGCTGGGGAGGAAGCACTGAAGCTTTCTTT. Its protein is CASSLGWGGSTEAFF.